A single TCR beta chain is shown here with its context. This clonotype was counted many times. Its cognate antigen has yet to be identified. Base-call qualities are not available, and no considerably larger clone is one nucleotide away. The data were obtained in a study of response to subunit inactivated influenza vaccine (dated by TCRdb to between 2017 and 2018). Describing the broader study: Deep quantitative T cell receptor repertoire profiling was used in the study to track responses to a trivalent subunit inactivated influenza vaccine. Findings and caveats that apply to the study as a whole: The authors proposed that each seasonal influenza vaccination may bring in only a limited number of new T cells.

Taken from cysteine to phenylalanine, the CDR3 has 15 residues. The read is trimmed to its CDR3 DNA, 45 bases read in frame from base 1. V is trimmed back by 1 base and J by 2 bases, and the junction contains 2 bases that no gene match accounts for. CDR1 and CDR2, per the germline V gene, are SGHRS and YFSETQ. Libraries were constructed by RT-PCR. TCRdb shows the sequencer as Illumina HiSeq 2500. Clones were called with MiXCR by TCRdb after fastp trimmed the public reads at Q25, and only in-frame beta chains were retained. When rows share a CDR3 protein, they turn into one entry using the most common DNA and genes. The sample records 600,000 to 850,000 distinct CDR3 sequences, 14% of which are singletons. Less than 8.5% of the sample belongs to the ten largest clones.

This sequence uses TRBV5-1 and TRBJ2-2, with 7 central nucleotides matching TRBD1. Sequencing was performed on PBMCs from blood, taken 14 to 15 days before vaccination. This TCR was sampled from a man aged 45 to 65 who received an inactivated influenza vaccine. Donor details come from another sample of the same person, matched by shared clones. The nucleotides are TGCGCCAGCAGCTTGAGGGGGCCTAACACCGGGGAGCTGTTTTTT. Translated, this gives CASSLRGPNTGELFF.